This T cell receptor (beta chain) originates from a study of graft-versus-host responses after intestinal transplantation. The wider study: Anti-thymocyte globulin induction was given to all recipients, followed by tacrolimus and steroids for around three years. Notes on the study in general: Marrow from the recipient contained GvH clones, some of which had appeared first in ileum or blood. Those patients showing graft-donor T cell macrochimerism displayed high graft-versus-host to host-versus-graft clonal ratios in allografts.

Clones were sequenced by immunoSEQ multiplex PCR, and TCRdb holds only the in-frame ones, with some missing. The table records around 97,000 clones, 85% to 95% of them present only once. For this clone: The target antigen is unknown.

CDR1 is MNHEY and CDR2 is SVGAGI in the germline V gene. CDR3 length equals 14 residues. The V segment lost 7 bases and the J segment 10 bases; nucleotides outside the gene matches: 9. The sample was unstimulated CD8+ T cells sorted from spleen or lymph node cells, taken before intestinal transplant. This sequence originates from a human donor who received an intestinal transplant. The chain recombines TRBV6-5 with TRBJ1-6, with TRBD1 matching over 8 bases. In DNA, the CDR3 is TGTGCCAGCAAAAAGACAGGGGTAGGGTCACCCCTCCACTTT. Translated: CASKKTGVGSPLHF.